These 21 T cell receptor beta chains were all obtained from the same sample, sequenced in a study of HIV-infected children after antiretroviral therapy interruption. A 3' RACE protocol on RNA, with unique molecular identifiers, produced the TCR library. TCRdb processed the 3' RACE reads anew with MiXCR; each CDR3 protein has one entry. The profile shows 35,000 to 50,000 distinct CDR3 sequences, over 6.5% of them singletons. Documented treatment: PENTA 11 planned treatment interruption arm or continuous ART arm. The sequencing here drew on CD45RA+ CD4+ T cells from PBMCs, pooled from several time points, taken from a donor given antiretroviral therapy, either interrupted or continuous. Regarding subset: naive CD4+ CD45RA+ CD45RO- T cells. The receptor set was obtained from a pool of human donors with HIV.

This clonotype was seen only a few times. CDR3 sequence (DNA): TGTGCCAGCCTGGGACAGGGTGAGGAGACCCAGTACTTC. Translated: CASLGQGEETQYF. This chain links TRBV27 with TRBJ2-5; TRBD1 matches 9 bases. From germline, CDR1 is MNHEY and CDR2 SMNVEV (reference sequence). The J segment lost 5 bases and the V segment lost 8 bases, leaving 6 bases of the junction unmatched. The CDR3 has 13 residues.

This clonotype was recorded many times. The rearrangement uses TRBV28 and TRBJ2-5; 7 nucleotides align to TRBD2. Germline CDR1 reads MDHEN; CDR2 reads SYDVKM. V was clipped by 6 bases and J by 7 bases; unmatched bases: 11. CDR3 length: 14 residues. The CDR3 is CASRPSGATGTQYF. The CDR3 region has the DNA TGTGCCAGCAGGCCGAGCGGGGCCACAGGGACCCAGTACTTC. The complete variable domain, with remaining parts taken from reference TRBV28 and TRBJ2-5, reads DVKVTQSSRYLVKRTGEKVFLECVQDMDHENMFWYRQDPGLGLRLIYFSYDVKMKEKGDIPEGYSVSREKKERFSLILESASTNQTSMYLCASRPSGATGTQYFGPGTRLLVL.

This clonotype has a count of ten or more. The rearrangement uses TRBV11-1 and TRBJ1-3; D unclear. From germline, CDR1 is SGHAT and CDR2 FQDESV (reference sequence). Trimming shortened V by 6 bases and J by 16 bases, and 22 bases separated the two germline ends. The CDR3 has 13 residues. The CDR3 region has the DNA TGTGCCAGCAGTTTGGGTTCTGGAAATACGCTCTATTTT. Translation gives CASSLGSGNTLYF.

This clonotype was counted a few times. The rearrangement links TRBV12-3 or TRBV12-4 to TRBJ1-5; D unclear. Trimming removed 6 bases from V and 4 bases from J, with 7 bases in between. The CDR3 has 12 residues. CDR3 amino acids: CASRILNQPQHF. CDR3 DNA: TGTGCCAGCAGGATTTTGAATCAGCCCCAGCATTTT.

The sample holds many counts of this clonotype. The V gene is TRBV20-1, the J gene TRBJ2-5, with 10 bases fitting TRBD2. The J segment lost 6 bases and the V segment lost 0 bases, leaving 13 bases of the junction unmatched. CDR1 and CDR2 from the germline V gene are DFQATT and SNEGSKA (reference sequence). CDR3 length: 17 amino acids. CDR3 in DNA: TGCAGTGCTAGAGATCGGCTAGCGGGGGCTTTTATGAAGACCCAGTACTTC. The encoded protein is CSARDRLAGAFMKTQYF.

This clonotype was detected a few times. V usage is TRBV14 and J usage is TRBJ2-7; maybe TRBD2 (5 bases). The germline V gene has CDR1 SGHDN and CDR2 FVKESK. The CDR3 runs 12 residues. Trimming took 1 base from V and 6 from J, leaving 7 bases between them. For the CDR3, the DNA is TGTGCCAGCAGCCAAGCGGGGATCGAGCAGTACTTC. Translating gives CASSQAGIEQYF.

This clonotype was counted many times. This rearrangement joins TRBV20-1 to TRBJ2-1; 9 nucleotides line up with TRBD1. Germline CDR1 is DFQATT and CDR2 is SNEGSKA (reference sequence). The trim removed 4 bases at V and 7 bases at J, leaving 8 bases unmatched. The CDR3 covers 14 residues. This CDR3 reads CSATPHRGQNEQFF. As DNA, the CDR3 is TGCAGTGCTACCCCCCACAGGGGGCAGAATGAGCAGTTCTTC.

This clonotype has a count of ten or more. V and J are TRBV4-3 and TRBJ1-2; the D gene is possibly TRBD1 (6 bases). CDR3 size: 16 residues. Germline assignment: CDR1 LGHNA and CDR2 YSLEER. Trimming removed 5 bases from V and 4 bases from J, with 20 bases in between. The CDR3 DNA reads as TGCGCCAGCAGCTACGCCCCAGGGGACTGGGCCTATGGCTACACCTTC. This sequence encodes CASSYAPGDWAYGYTF.

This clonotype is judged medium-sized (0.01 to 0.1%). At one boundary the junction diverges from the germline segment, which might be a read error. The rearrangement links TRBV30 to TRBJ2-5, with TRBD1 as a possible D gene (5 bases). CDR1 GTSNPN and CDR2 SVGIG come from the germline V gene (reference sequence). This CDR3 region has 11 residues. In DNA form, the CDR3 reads TGTGCCTGGAGTCTAGAGGACACCCAGTACTTT. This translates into CAWSLEDTQYF.

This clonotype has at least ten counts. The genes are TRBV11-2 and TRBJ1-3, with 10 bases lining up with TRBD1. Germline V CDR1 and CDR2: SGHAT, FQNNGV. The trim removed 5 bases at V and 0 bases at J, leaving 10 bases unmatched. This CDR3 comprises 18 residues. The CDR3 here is CASSRRGQGGSSGNTIYF. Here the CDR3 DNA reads TGTGCCAGCAGCCGACGCGGACAGGGGGGGTCCTCTGGAAACACCATATATTTT.

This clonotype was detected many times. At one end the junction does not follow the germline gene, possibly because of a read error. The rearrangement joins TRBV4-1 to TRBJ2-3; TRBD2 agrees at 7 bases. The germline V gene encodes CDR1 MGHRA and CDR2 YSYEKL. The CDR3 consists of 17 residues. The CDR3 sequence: CASSLLSDWGGAETLYF. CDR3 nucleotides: TGTGCCAGCAGCCTCCTTTCCGACTGGGGGGGTGCAGAAACGCTGTATTTT.

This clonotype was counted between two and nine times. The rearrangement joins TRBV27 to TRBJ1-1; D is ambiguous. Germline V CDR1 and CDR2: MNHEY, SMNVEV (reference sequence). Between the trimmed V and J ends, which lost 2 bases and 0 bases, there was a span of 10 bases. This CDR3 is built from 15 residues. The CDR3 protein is CASSLRGRMNTEAFF. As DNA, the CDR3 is TGTGCCAGCAGTTTACGAGGCCGGATGAACACTGAAGCTTTCTTT.

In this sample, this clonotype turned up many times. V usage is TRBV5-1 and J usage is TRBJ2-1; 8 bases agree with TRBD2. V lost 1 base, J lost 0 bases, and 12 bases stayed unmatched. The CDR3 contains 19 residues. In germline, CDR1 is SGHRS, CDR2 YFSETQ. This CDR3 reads CASSLPGLADWSSYNEQFF. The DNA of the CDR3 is TGCGCCAGCAGCTTGCCCGGACTAGCCGACTGGAGCTCCTACAATGAGCAGTTCTTC. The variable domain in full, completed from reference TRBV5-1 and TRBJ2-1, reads KAGVTQTPRYLIKTRGQQVTLSCSPISGHRSVSWYQQTPGQGLQFLFEYFSETQRNKGNFPGRFSGRQFSNSRSEMNVSTLELGDSALYLCASSLPGLADWSSYNEQFFGPGTRLTVL.

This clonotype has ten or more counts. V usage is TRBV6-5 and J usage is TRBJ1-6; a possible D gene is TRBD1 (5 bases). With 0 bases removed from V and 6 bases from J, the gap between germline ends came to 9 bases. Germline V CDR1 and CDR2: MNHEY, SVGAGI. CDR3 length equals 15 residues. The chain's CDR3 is CASSYSIRANSPLHF. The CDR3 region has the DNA TGTGCCAGCAGTTACTCGATCAGGGCTAATTCACCCCTCCACTTT.

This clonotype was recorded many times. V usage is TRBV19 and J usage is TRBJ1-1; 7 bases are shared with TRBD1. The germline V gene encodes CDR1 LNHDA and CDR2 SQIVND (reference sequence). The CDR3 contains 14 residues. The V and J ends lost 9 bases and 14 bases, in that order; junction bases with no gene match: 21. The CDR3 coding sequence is TGTGCCAGCAGTCGGGACAGAGCGAACACAGAAGTCTTCTTT. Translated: CASSRDRANTEVFF.

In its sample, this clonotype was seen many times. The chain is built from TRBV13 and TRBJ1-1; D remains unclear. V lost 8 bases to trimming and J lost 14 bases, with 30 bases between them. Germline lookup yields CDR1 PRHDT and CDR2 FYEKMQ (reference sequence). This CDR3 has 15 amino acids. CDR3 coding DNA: TGTGCCAGCTCTCCCCCTAGGCAGGCAAACACAGAAGTCTTCTTT. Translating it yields CASSPPRQANTEVFF.

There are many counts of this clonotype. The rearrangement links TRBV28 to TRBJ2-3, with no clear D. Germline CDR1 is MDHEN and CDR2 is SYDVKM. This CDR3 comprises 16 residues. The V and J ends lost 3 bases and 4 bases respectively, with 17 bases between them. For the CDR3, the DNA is TGTGCCAGCAGTTTGATGGTAGGGAAAGAGGCAGATACGCAGTATTTT. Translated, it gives CASSLMVGKEADTQYF.

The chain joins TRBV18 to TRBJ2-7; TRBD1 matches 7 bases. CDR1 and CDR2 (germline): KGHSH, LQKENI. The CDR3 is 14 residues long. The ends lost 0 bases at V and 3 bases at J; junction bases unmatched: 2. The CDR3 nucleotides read TGTGCCAGCTCACCACCCGGGACAGACTACGAGCAGTACTTC. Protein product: CASSPPGTDYEQYF.

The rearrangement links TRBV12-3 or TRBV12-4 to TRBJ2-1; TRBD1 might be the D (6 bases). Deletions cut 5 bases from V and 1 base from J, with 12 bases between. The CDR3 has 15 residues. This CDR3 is CASSPQGPSYNEQFF. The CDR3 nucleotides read TGTGCCAGCAGTCCCCAGGGGCCGTCCTACAATGAGCAGTTCTTC.

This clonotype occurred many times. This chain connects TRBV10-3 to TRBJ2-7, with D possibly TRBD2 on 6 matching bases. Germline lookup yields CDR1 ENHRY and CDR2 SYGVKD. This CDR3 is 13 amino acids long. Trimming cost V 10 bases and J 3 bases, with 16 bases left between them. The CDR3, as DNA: TGTGCCAGCCTTGAAGGACTAAACTACGAGCAGTACTTC. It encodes CASLEGLNYEQYF.

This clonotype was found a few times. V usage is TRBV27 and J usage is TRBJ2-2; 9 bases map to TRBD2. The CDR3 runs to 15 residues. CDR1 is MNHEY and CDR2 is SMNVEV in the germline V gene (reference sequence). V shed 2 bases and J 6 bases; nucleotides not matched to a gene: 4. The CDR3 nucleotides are TGTGCCAGCAGTTTAGCTAGCGGGGTGTCCGGGGAGCTGTTTTTT. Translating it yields CASSLASGVSGELFF.